This TCR beta chain is from a study of CD8 T cells in ankylosing spondylitis. One entry per CDR3 protein results from TCRdb running MiXCR on the 5' RACE reads. The sample lists about 500,000 distinct CDR3 sequences; approximately 5% were seen once. CDR1 and CDR2 (germline): DFQATT, SNEGSKA (reference sequence). CDR3 length equals 13 residues. J gave up 9 bases and V 6 bases, and 7 bases lay outside the gene matches. In its sample, this clonotype was seen many times. Its antigen is still unknown. Notes on the study in general: Within matched ankylosing spondylitis synovial fluid, disease-linked clones were reportedly significantly enriched. A TCR beta motif of roughly 8 highly homologous variants seemed to mark ankylosing spondylitis blood.

Sequencing was carried out using blood, either unsorted or a sorted T cell fraction (not recorded which). The receptor's source is a male donor with ankylosing spondylitis. This chain links TRBV20-1 with TRBJ1-6; 8 bases are a match to TRBD1. The CDR3 DNA is TGCAGTGCACAGGACAGGGATATTTCACCCCTCCACTTT. Its translation is CSAQDRDISPLHF.